This is a list of T cell receptor beta chains from one sample in a study of T cells after yellow fever vaccination. Each CDR3 protein gets one entry after TCRdb re-called the 5' RACE reads with MiXCR. Of more than 65,000 distinct CDR3 sequences in the sample, approximately 12% were seen once. The specimen comprised CD8+ T cells not binding an NS4B(214-222) dextramer, sorted from PBMCs, sampled 20 to 25 days after the first yellow fever vaccination. The receptors were gathered from a man aged 18 to 35 who received the YFV17D yellow fever vaccine. Both conserved end residues are part of each CDR3. The D gene is left open where the match is weak. A row's size may be missing; if present it is once, few, many or a size class.

once | TRBJ2-7 | TRBD1 | TRBV4-1 | CASSQRQGSEQYF | TGCGCCAGCAGCCAACGACAGGGTTCCGAGCAGTACTTC
few | TRBJ2-1 | . | TRBV10-2 | CASSVGTEQFF | TGCGCCAGCAGTGTGGGAACGGAGCAGTTCTTC
few | TRBJ2-1 | . | TRBV5-1 | CASTLPLVPATYNEQFF | TGCGCCAGCACCCTTCCACTAGTACCCGCTACCTACAATGAGCAGTTCTTC
few | TRBJ2-3 | . | TRBV6-4 | CASRRGLTDTQYF | TGTGCCAGCAGACGGGGGCTGACAGATACGCAGTATTTT
. | TRBJ2-5 | . | TRBV7-9 | CASSSSQETQYF | TGTGCCAGCAGCTCTTCCCAAGAGACCCAGTACTTC
few | TRBJ2-5 | TRBD2 | TRBV29-1 | CSVEEAGRGETQYF | TGCAGCGTTGAGGAAGCGGGGCGGGGAGAGACCCAGTACTTC
. | TRBJ2-7 | . | TRBV20-1 | CSAGDGDSYEQYF | TGCAGTGCTGGAGACGGTGACTCCTACGAGCAGTACTTC
few | TRBJ2-1 | . | TRBV7-2 | CASSSYSAVEQFF | TGTGCCAGCAGCTCATATTCGGCGGTAGAGCAGTTCTTC
. | TRBJ2-7 | TRBD1 | TRBV6-2/TRBV6-3 | CASSRGDRGYEQYF | TGTGCCAGCAGCCGAGGGGACAGGGGATACGAGCAGTACTTC
. | TRBJ2-1 | TRBD2 | TRBV4-1 | CASSPGLASYNEQFF | TGCGCCAGCAGCCCTGGACTAGCGTCCTACAATGAGCAGTTCTTC
many | TRBJ2-1 | . | TRBV9 | CASSGEGQSYNEQFF | TGTGCCAGCAGCGGAGAGGGACAATCCTACAATGAGCAGTTCTTC
. | TRBJ2-3 | . | TRBV9 | CASSGGGGDGDTQYF | TGTGCCAGCAGCGGAGGGGGGGGGGACGGAGATACGCAGTATTTT
few | TRBJ1-1 | . | TRBV7-3 | CASSFQDTEAFF | TGTGCCAGCAGCTTCCAGGACACTGAAGCTTTCTTT
. | TRBJ2-7 | . | TRBV5-1 | CASSFPGGGAYEQYF | TGCGCCAGCAGCTTTCCCGGGGGCGGTGCCTACGAGCAGTACTTC
few | TRBJ1-5 | . | TRBV7-2 | CASSLGRVEGVSQPQHF | TGTGCCAGCAGCTTAGGGAGGGTTGAGGGGGTGAGTCAGCCCCAGCATTTT
. | TRBJ2-7 | TRBD1 | TRBV5-1 | CASRTDRVTHEQYF | TGCGCCAGCAGGACGGACAGGGTGACCCACGAGCAGTACTTC
few | TRBJ2-7 | TRBD2 | TRBV6-5 | CASSYWLAGGPGDEQYF | TGTGCCAGCAGTTACTGGCTAGCGGGGGGGCCGGGCGACGAGCAGTACTTC
few | TRBJ1-6 | TRBD1 | TRBV6-1 | CASSLDTGGSSPLHF | TGTGCCAGCAGTCTGGATACAGGGGGCAGTTCACCCCTCCACTTT
few | TRBJ2-7 | . | TRBV10-1 | CASSDPRAVHEQYF | TGCGCCAGCAGTGACCCCAGGGCGGTCCACGAGCAGTACTTC
few | TRBJ2-2 | . | TRBV6-6 | CASSYQPPGELFF | TGTGCCAGCAGTTATCAACCCCCCGGGGAGCTGTTTTTT
. | TRBJ2-5 | . | TRBV2 | CASIGGEETQYF | TGTGCCAGCATAGGGGGAGAGGAGACCCAGTACTTC
. | TRBJ1-4 | . | TRBV12-3/TRBV12-4 | CASSPEVSEKLFF | TGTGCCAGCAGCCCCGAGGTATCAGAAAAACTGTTTTTT
many | TRBJ2-7 | . | TRBV12-3/TRBV12-4 | CASSFGSYEQYF | TGTGCCAGCAGTTTCGGCTCCTACGAGCAGTACTTC
. | TRBJ1-1 | . | TRBV5-5 | CASSYEGIGGVNTEAFF | TGTGCCAGCAGCTATGAGGGAATTGGTGGGGTGAACACTGAAGCTTTCTTT
. | TRBJ1-6 | . | TRBV2 | CASSELVGDRNSPLHF | TGTGCCAGCAGTGAATTGGTGGGGGATAGAAATTCACCCCTCCACTTT
few | TRBJ1-2 | . | TRBV5-1 | CASSFWGHGYTF | TGCGCCAGCAGCTTCTGGGGCCATGGCTACACCTTC
. | TRBJ2-7 | TRBD1 | TRBV4-1 | CASSPIQGADEQYF | TGCGCCAGCAGCCCGATTCAGGGGGCCGACGAGCAGTACTTC